This TCR beta chain was captured by sequencing in a study of Ad26.COV2.S vaccination and SARS-CoV-2 variants. As to treatment: about 20 received Ad26.COV2.S at low or high dose, single or two shots; several received placebo; per-sample allocation not given. Day 63 after the first vaccine or placebo injection was the time point for sampling. Here immunoSEQ multiplex PCR was the method, and the copy in TCRdb shows in-frame clones only, minus some. The sample gives roughly 700,000 clones, around 89% of which show up once; around 1.4% is in the top ten. The receptor was isolated from a person between 18 and 59 years old who received the Ad26.COV2.S COVID-19 vaccine or a placebo. The sample consisted of peripheral blood, taken in a trial of Ad26.COV2.S vaccine versus placebo.

The CDR3 DNA follows: TGCGCCAGCAGCTTGGGGGAGGCTTCCGGGGAGCTGTTTTTT. Translation gives CASSLGEASGELFF. This chain uses TRBV5-1 with TRBJ2-2; D is perhaps TRBD2 (6 bases). V gave up 0 bases and J gave up 6 bases, with 9 bases separating them. CDR3 size: 14 residues. CDR1 and CDR2 from the germline V gene are SGHRS and YFSETQ.